This T cell receptor (beta chain) was profiled in a study of blood T cell repertoires in COVID-19 (dated by TCRdb to 2018 to 2020). In the study overall: Samples from collaborators originated in the United States, Italy and Spain and spanned both the acute and convalescent phases of COVID-19. Samples were obtained from the ongoing ImmuneRACE study (first 160 participants) and from 950 to 1,500 subjects provided by 6 global collaborators. Where available, HLA class I and class II types were taken from metadata supplied by the sample provider and were not determined by assay-based typing. The repertoires were released in a freely available public database intended as a resource for research on the immune response to SARS-CoV-2. The prospective study material was composed of cDNA or gDNA derived from T cells, B-cell-depleted T cells, or PBMCs. Nearly every sample came with metadata listing a de-identified subject ID, COVID-19 status, age in years and sex. Deeply sampled blood TCRbeta repertoires from subjects exposed to, actively infected with, or recovered from COVID-19 were included in the dataset. The full study reports these points: The quantity of clinical and demographic metadata differed by source and by participant and was supplied without curation.

This clone was picked up one time. Its antigen target is currently unknown. Base qualities were left out, and no much larger clone turns up one base away. Each collaborating institution followed its own protocols to collect whole blood in K2EDTA tubes. For TCRbeta analysis, collaborators shipped samples as frozen whole blood, isolated PBMCs, or DNA extracted from either of those sample types. Inclusive of the bounding cysteine and phenylalanine, the CDR3 is 14 residues long. The CDR3 DNA has 42 bases and is translated from base 1. CDR1 and CDR2 are drawn from the germline V gene: MDHEN, SYDVKM. Trimming takes 5 bases from V and 2 bases from J, and the germline ends sit 10 bases apart. TCRbeta CDR3 regions were amplified from genomic DNA by means of the immunoSEQ Assay, a bias-controlled multiplex PCR. As for the original processing: Within the assay, amplification of reference gene primers was used to estimate how many nucleated cells each sample contained. Sequence reads were collapsed and filtered to measure the absolute abundance of every unique TCRbeta CDR3 rearrangement. For each sample, productive Simpson clonality was calculated as the square root of Simpson's diversity index over productive rearrangements. TCRdb took this table from immuneACCESS and kept in-frame rearrangements with V and J called. Such tables lack part of the clones; where checked against another copy, unresolved V genes explain under half of the gap, and the rest is unexplained. V, J and clone size reflect that table, while D and trimming were determined from the DNA. In all, the sample holds 150,000 to 180,000 clones, and roughly nine tenths of those were seen once. The ten largest account for roughly 0.54% of the sample.

The rearranged segments are TRBV28 and TRBJ1-5; perhaps TRBD1 is the D gene, with 5 bases matching. The TCR comes from a man aged 45 to 65 with acute or convalescent COVID-19. Specimen: peripheral blood. The CDR3 reads CASSMGRGNQPQHF. The DNA is TGTGCCAGCAGTATGGGGCGAGGCAATCAGCCCCAGCATTTT.